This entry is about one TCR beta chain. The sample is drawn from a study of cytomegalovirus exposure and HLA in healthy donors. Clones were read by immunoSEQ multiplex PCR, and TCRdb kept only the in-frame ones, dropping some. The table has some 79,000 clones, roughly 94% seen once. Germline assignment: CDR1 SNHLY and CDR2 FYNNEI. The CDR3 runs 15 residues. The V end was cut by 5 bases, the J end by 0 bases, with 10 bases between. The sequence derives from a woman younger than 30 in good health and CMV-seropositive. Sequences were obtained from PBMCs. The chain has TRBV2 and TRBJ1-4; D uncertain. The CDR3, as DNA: TGTGCCAGCAGTCCTTCGTTAGCAACTAATGAAAAACTGTTTTTT. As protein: CASSPSLATNEKLFF.